This T cell receptor beta chain was profiled in a study of vaccination and CD4 T cells after COVID-19. Worth noting for this clonotype: Its antigen is currently unknown.

This CDR3 comprises 16 residues. Trimming at V came to 1 base and at J to 2 bases, leaving 6 bases not matched to a gene. Germline assignment: CDR1 LNHNV and CDR2 YYDKDF (reference sequence). Treatment of the sample: roughly 10-day PBMC culture with coronavirus spike peptide pools or control peptides (ViraFEST assay). At the Johns Hopkins FTIC core, DNA taken from cultured CD4+ T cells was sequenced by way of the Oncomine TCR Beta short-read assay. From the PCR reads, TCRdb called clonotypes with MiXCR, one entry per CDR3 protein. Among about 18,000 distinct CDR3 sequences, roughly three fifths were seen once, and the ten largest hold around 7%.

This rearrangement joins TRBV15 to TRBJ2-7; the match to TRBD2 covers 9 bases. The source was CD4+ T cells from blood, cultured in vitro, collected before SARS-CoV-2 vaccination. The receptor comes from a human donor who had recovered from COVID-19. CDR3 DNA: TGTGCCACCAGCAGAGGCGGGCGGGAGGGGACCTACGAGCAGTACTTC. Translating it yields CATSRGGREGTYEQYF.